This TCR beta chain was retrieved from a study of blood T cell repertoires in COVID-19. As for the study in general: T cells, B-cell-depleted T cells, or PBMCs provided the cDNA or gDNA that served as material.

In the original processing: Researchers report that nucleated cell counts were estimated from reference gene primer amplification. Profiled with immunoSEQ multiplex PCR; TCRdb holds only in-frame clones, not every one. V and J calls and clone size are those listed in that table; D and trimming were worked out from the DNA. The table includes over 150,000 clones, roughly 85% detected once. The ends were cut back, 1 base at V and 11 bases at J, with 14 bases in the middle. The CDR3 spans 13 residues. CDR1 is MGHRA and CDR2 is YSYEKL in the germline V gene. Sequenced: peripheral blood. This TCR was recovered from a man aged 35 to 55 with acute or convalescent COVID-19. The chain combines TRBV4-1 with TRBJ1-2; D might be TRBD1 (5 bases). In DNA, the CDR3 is TGCGCCAGCAGCCAAGTGGGGGGAGAGGGGTACACCTTC. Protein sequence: CASSQVGGEGYTF.